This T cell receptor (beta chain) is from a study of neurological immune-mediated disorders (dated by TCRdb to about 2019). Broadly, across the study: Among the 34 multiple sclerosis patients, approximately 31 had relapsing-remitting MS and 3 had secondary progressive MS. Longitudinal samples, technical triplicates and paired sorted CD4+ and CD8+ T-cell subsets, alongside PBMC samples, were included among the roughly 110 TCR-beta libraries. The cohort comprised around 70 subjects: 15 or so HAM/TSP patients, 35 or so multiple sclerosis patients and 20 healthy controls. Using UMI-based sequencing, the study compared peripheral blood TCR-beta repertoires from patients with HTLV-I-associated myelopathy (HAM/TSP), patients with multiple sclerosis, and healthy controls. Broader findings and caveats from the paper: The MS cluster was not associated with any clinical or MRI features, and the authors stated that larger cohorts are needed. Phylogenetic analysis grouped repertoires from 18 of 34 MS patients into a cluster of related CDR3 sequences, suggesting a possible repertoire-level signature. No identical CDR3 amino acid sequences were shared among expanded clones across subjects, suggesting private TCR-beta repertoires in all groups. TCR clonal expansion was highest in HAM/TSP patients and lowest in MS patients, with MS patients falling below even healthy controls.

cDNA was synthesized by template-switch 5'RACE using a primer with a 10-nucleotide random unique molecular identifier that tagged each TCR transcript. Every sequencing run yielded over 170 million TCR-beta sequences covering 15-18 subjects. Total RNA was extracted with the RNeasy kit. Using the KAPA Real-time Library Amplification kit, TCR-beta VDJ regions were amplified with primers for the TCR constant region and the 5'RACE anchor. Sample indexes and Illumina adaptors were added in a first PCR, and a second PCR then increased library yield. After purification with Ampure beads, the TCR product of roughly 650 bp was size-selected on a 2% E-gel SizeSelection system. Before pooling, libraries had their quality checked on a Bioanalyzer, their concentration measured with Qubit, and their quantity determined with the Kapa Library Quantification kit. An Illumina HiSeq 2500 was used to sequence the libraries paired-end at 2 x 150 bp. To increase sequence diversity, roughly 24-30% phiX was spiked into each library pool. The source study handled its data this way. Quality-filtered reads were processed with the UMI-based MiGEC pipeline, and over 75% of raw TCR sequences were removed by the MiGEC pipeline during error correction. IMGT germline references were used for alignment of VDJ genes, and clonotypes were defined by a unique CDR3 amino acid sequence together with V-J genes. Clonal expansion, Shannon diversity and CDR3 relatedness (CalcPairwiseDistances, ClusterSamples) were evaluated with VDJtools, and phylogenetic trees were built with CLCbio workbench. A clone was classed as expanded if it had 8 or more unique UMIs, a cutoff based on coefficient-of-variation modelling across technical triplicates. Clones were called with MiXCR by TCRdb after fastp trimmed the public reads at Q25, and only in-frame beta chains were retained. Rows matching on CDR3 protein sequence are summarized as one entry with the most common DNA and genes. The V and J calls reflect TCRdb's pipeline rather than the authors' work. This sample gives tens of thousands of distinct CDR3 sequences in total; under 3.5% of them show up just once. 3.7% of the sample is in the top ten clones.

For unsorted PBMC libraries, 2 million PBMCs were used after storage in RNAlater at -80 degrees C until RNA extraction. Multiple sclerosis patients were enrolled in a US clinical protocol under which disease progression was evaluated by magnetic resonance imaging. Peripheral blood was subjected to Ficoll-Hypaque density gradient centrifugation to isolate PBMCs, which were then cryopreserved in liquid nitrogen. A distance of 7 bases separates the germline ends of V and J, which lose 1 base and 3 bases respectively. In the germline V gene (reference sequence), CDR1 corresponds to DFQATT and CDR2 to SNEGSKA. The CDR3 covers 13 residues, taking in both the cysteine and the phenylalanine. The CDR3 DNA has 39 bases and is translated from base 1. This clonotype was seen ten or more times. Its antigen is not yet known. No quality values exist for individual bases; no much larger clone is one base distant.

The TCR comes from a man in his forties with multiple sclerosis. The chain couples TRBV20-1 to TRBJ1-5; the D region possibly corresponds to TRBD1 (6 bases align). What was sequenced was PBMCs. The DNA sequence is TGCAGTGCTAGAGGGACAGTCAATCAGCCCCAGCATTTT. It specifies CSARGTVNQPQHF.